The 8 T cell receptor beta chains below come from one sample, sequenced in a study of T-cell memory formation after mild COVID-19. TCRdb reanalysed the 5' RACE reads using MiXCR and keeps one entry per CDR3 protein. The table has approximately 350,000 distinct CDR3 sequences, 25% to 30% seen once; the top ten hold 13%. What was sequenced was PBMCs or a T cell subset sorted from them (not recorded which). The source of these receptors is an adult woman who had mild COVID-19 (a few samples of this study predate the infection). Cell type and time point are not known.

This clonotype was observed a few times. The chain employs TRBV12-3 or TRBV12-4 and TRBJ1-1; D call uncertain. The CDR3 totals 14 residues. Trimming cost V 4 bases and J 0 bases, with 9 bases left between them. CDR3 bases: TGTGCCAGCAGTTATGGGATCATGAACACTGAAGCTTTCTTT. This encodes CASSYGIMNTEAFF.

There are a few counts of this clonotype. The rearrangement joins TRBV6-6 to TRBJ1-1; D is ambiguous. Germline loops: CDR1 MNHNY, CDR2 SVGAGI (reference sequence). Trimming pared 11 bases from V and 4 bases from J, leaving 17 bases between. The CDR3 totals 13 residues. The CDR3 reads CASRPLMGTEAFF. In DNA, the CDR3 is TGTGCCTCCAGGCCCCTAATGGGCACTGAAGCTTTCTTT.

The genes are TRBV12-3 or TRBV12-4 and TRBJ2-2, with TRBD1 matching 7 bases. V gave up 6 bases and J gave up 3 bases; unmatched junction bases: 1. CDR3 length equals 13 residues. CDR3 sequence reads: CASRQGHTGELFF. The CDR3 DNA reads as TGTGCCAGCAGACAGGGGCACACCGGGGAGCTGTTTTTT.

The J gene is TRBJ1-1, the V gene TRBV29-1, with D possibly matching TRBD1 (5 bases). This CDR3 region has 15 residues. Per germline, CDR1 SQVTM and CDR2 ANQGSEA. V was cut by 3 bases and J by 0 bases, with 14 bases left in between. This chain's CDR3 is CSVDPTAIMNTEAFF. CDR3 DNA sequence: TGCAGCGTTGATCCGACAGCAATCATGAACACTGAAGCTTTCTTT.

The gene calls are TRBV10-3 and TRBJ2-5, with D hard to call. The CDR3 extends over 12 amino acids. Germline V CDR1 and CDR2: ENHRY, SYGVKD. The germline V and J ends were trimmed by 6 bases and 0 bases, with 5 bases remaining between them. The CDR3 DNA reads TGTGCCATCAGCCAGTACCAAGAGACCCAGTACTTC. Its translation: CAISQYQETQYF.

This clonotype showed up just a few times. V and J are TRBV5-1 and TRBJ1-1, with 8 bases aligning to TRBD1. V was clipped by 0 bases and J by 4 bases; unmatched bases: 2. CDR1 is SGHRS and CDR2 is YFSETQ in the germline V gene. The CDR3 spans 14 residues. CDR3 protein: CASSLDQGATEAFF. The CDR3 nucleotides read TGCGCCAGCAGCTTGGATCAGGGGGCCACTGAAGCTTTCTTT.

This chain joins TRBV12-3 or TRBV12-4 and TRBJ1-4; D is possibly TRBD1 (5 bases). The CDR3 covers 14 residues. V was pared by 5 bases and J by 3 bases, with 10 bases between. This CDR3 reads CASSPRTPNEKLFF. The CDR3 DNA reads TGTGCCAGCAGTCCGCGGACACCTAATGAAAAACTGTTTTTT.

This clonotype occurred a few times. The J gene is TRBJ1-1, the V gene TRBV12-3 or TRBV12-4, with a weak D call TRBD1 (6 bases). The CDR3 is made up of 13 amino acids. V was clipped by 5 bases and J by 4 bases, with 11 bases between them. This chain's CDR3 is CASSISGATEAFF. For the CDR3, the DNA is TGTGCCAGCAGTATCTCAGGGGCCACTGAAGCTTTCTTT.